Shown below are 18 T cell receptor beta chains from a single sample sequenced in a study of OX40 agonist ivuxolimab in advanced cancers. Produced via immunoSEQ multiplex PCR; TCRdb's table is partial and in-frame only. The sample has more than 85,000 clones; 90% are singletons. The source material was CD4+ or CD8+ T cells sorted from blood, sampled in a trial of the OX40 agonist ivuxolimab. The receptors originated from an adult with an advanced solid tumor such as melanoma, head and neck, liver or kidney cancer.

This clone was recorded once. V and J are TRBV5-1 and TRBJ1-4; no definite D call. Germline V gene data show CDR1 as SGHRS and CDR2 as YFSETQ. V was trimmed by 0 bases and J by 8 bases, leaving 8 bases between them. The CDR3 spans 13 residues. The CDR3 DNA reads TGCGCCAGCAGCTTGGGGGAAGCGGAAAAACTGTTTTTT. It translates to CASSLGEAEKLFF.

The gene calls are TRBV4-1 and TRBJ2-1; tentatively, D is TRBD1 (6 bases). Trimming took off 6 bases at V and 14 bases at J, with 26 bases between the two ends. Germline CDR1 reads MGHRA; CDR2 reads YSYEKL. The CDR3 is 15 residues long. The CDR3 loop reads CASRQPSSRQDREFF. The CDR3 bases are TGCGCCAGCAGACAGCCCTCTTCAAGACAGGACCGCGAGTTCTTC.

This clone was counted a few times. The chain recombines TRBV30 with TRBJ2-1; 8 bases line up with TRBD1. The trim removed 0 bases at V and 1 base at J, leaving 11 bases unmatched. The CDR3 loop spans 18 amino acids. Looked up from germline, CDR1 is GTSNPN and CDR2 is SVGIG (reference sequence). The CDR3 bases are TGTGCCTGGAGTGTGAACAGGGGGAGGTATTCGTCCTACAATGAGCAGTTCTTC. Its protein product is CAWSVNRGRYSSYNEQFF.

The V and J genes are TRBV10-3 and TRBJ2-7; TRBD1 matches at 7 bases. Germline CDR1 ENHRY, CDR2 SYGVKD. This CDR3 region has 15 residues. With V trimmed by 3 bases and J by 3 bases, 8 bases remained unmatched. The CDR3 spells CAISDWDSDYYEQYF. Here the CDR3 DNA reads TGTGCCATCAGTGACTGGGACAGCGACTACTACGAGCAGTACTTC.

This chain links TRBV28 with TRBJ1-1, with D maybe TRBD1 (5 bases). V was clipped by 4 bases and J by 11 bases, with 14 bases between them. Germline V CDR1 and CDR2: MDHEN, SYDVKM. This CDR3 has 12 amino acids. For the CDR3, the DNA is TGTGCCAGCAGTTCCCCCCAGGGAGGTGCTTTCTTT. Translating gives CASSSPQGGAFF. The whole variable domain, remainder taken from reference TRBV28 and TRBJ1-1, is DVKVTQSSRYLVKRTGEKVFLECVQDMDHENMFWYRQDPGLGLRLIYFSYDVKMKEKGDIPEGYSVSREKKERFSLILESASTNQTSMYLCASSSPQGGAFFGQGTRLTVV.

The chain joins TRBV7-9 to TRBJ1-1; D might be TRBD1 (5 bases). This CDR3 has 13 amino acids. V was shortened by 3 bases and J by 4 bases, with 9 bases between the two germline ends. Per the germline V gene, CDR1 is SEHNR and CDR2 is FQNEAQ (reference sequence). The CDR3 region is CASSLERGTEAFF. The CDR3 DNA reads TGTGCCAGCAGCTTGGAGAGGGGCACTGAAGCTTTCTTT.

The genes are TRBV7-9 and TRBJ2-1; the D is unclear. CDR1 SEHNR and CDR2 FQNEAQ come from the germline V gene (reference sequence). This CDR3 has 15 amino acids. V was trimmed by 4 bases and J by 2 bases, leaving 12 bases between them. CDR3 bases: TGTGCCAGCAGCTCGAATCTGCTCGCCTACAATGAGCAGTTCTTC. It encodes CASSSNLLAYNEQFF.

V and J are TRBV28 and TRBJ2-1, with a tentative D call TRBD2 (7 bases). The CDR3 is 15 residues long. Germline V gene sequence: CDR1 MDHEN, CDR2 SYDVKM. The germline V and J ends were trimmed by 11 bases and 15 bases, with 32 bases remaining between them. The CDR3 here is CASHQGGVAGKGGFF. The CDR3 DNA sequence: TGTGCCTCCCACCAAGGAGGGGTAGCGGGCAAAGGGGGGTTCTTC.

V usage is TRBV5-5 and J usage is TRBJ1-5, with a possible D match to TRBD1 (5 bases). The CDR3 has 15 amino acids. V was cut by 0 bases and J by 7 bases, with 14 bases left in between. Germline V gene data show CDR1 as SGHKS and CDR2 as YYEKEE (reference sequence). CDR3 DNA sequence: TGTGCCAGCAGCTTGGCCCCAGGGTCTAGACAGCCCCAGCATTTT. Protein: CASSLAPGSRQPQHF.

The gene calls are TRBV18 and TRBJ1-2; 10 positions match TRBD1. CDR1 KGHSH and CDR2 LQKENI come from the germline V gene. Trimming cost V 2 bases and J 8 bases; bases outside gene matches: 2. This CDR3 is built from 13 residues. CDR3 residues: CASSPGTGVGYTF. CDR3 nucleotides: TGTGCCAGCTCACCAGGGACAGGGGTCGGCTACACCTTC.

V usage is TRBV5-1 and J usage is TRBJ2-2; the D is unclear. The length of the CDR3 is 14 residues. Germline-derived CDR1 and CDR2 are SGHRS and YFSETQ. Deletions cut 4 bases from V and 4 bases from J, with 11 bases between. CDR3: CASSPLVGTGELFF. The CDR3 DNA reads TGCGCCAGCAGCCCCCTGGTCGGCACCGGGGAGCTGTTTTTT.

CDR3: CASSLGGEYTGELFF. DNA of the CDR3: TGTGCCAGCAGCTTAGGTGGGGAGTACACCGGGGAGCTGTTTTTT. J is TRBJ2-2 and V is TRBV7-2; the D gene is possibly TRBD2 (5 bases). In germline, CDR1 is SGHTA, CDR2 FQGNSA. The V end was cut by 1 base, the J end by 3 bases, with 9 bases between. The CDR3 covers 15 residues. Filled out from reference TRBV7-2 and TRBJ2-2, the complete variable domain reads GAGVSQSPSNKVTEKGKDVELRCDPISGHTALYWYRQSLGQGLEFLIYFQGNSAPDKSGLPSDRFSAERTGGSVSTLTIQRTQQEDSAVYLCASSLGGEYTGELFFGEGSRLTVL.

The rearrangement uses TRBV28 and TRBJ1-1; D is ambiguous. CDR1 and CDR2 (germline): MDHEN, SYDVKM. The CDR3 contains 12 residues. V was shortened by 5 bases and J by 5 bases, with 9 bases between the two germline ends. The chain's CDR3 is CASSPSATEAFF. The CDR3 DNA reads as TGTGCCAGCAGTCCCTCTGCGACTGAAGCTTTCTTT.

The chain links TRBV5-1 to TRBJ2-3; the match to TRBD2 covers 8 bases. CDR1 and CDR2 (germline): SGHRS, YFSETQ. The V gene end was trimmed by 4 bases and the J gene end by 6 bases; junction bases not matched to a gene: 10. The CDR3 extends over 15 amino acids. CDR3 amino acids: CASSLGGGRIDTQYF. The CDR3 DNA sequence: TGCGCCAGCAGCCTGGGGGGCGGGAGGATCGATACGCAGTATTTT.

As to this clone: Its ends do not fully match the called genes, so a read error is possible. The chain combines TRBV2 with TRBJ2-7, with TRBD2 matching 10 bases. CDR3 length equals 12 residues. Germline CDR1 and CDR2: SNHLY and FYNNEI. CDR3 nucleotide sequence: TGTGCCAGCAGTGGCACTAGCGGGAACATTCAATTC. This translates into CASSGTSGNIQF.

A single count supports this clone. The genes are TRBV14 and TRBJ2-7; D not resolved. The germline gives CDR1 SGHDN, CDR2 FVKESK. V was trimmed by 3 bases and J by 1 base, leaving 4 bases between them. This CDR3 is built from 12 residues. DNA of the CDR3: TGTGCCAGCAGCCAGATATCCTACGAGCAGTACTTC. It yields the protein CASSQISYEQYF.

J is TRBJ2-1 and V is TRBV18; D may match TRBD1 or TRBD2 (5 bases each). Germline assignment: CDR1 KGHSH and CDR2 LQKENI. The CDR3 sequence is 15 residues long. The V and J ends lost 6 bases and 3 bases respectively, with 15 bases between them. The CDR3 DNA sequence: TGTGCCAGCTCCCCCCAGGGTAGCGTCTACAATGAGCAGTTCTTC. Protein sequence: CASSPQGSVYNEQFF.

V and J are TRBV5-1 and TRBJ2-3; perhaps TRBD1 as D (5 bases). Germline CDR1 SGHRS, CDR2 YFSETQ. This CDR3 has 16 residues. Trimming stripped 0 bases from V and 0 bases from J, with 11 bases between. CDR3 nucleotides: TGCGCCAGCAGCTTGGAGGGGTCGGCTAGCACAGATACGCAGTATTTT. Its translation: CASSLEGSASTDTQYF. The full variable domain, its missing parts supplied by reference TRBV5-1 and TRBJ2-3, is KAGVTQTPRYLIKTRGQQVTLSCSPISGHRSVSWYQQTPGQGLQFLFEYFSETQRNKGNFPGRFSGRQFSNSRSEMNVSTLELGDSALYLCASSLEGSASTDTQYFGPGTRLTVL.